The T cell receptor beta chain under discussion was sequenced for a study of Graves' ophthalmopathy and Graves' hyperthyroidism. Study in general: Investigators collected peripheral blood at initial diagnosis, before any treatment was given. The study's findings and limits: The model predicted progression of ophthalmopathy with a sensitivity of 70% to 71%, and its specificity was 72% to 80%.

The table lists this clonotype with many counts. Its antigen is as yet unknown. Amplification targeted the TCR beta CDR3 regions, with RNA transcripts as the source material. The workflow started with a first-round RT-PCR run with HTBI primers and then moved on to a second-round multiplex PCR. TCRdb fed the multiplex PCR reads into MiXCR, producing one record per CDR3 protein. The sample holds under 350,000 distinct CDR3 sequences, roughly a sixth seen once. Under 3 months in duration, the ophthalmopathy in affected donors had moderate-to-severe activity, CAS ≥3 and NOSPECS ≥4. This sequence originates from an adult man with Graves' ophthalmopathy. Sample: peripheral blood.

For the CDR3, the DNA is TGTGCCAGCAGTCAGGACAGGACTCGGGGGCAGTACTTC. This translates into CASSQDRTRGQYF. The chain recombines TRBV4-2 with TRBJ2-7; TRBD1 agrees at 7 bases. The CDR3 has 13 amino acids. V trimming: 6 bases; J trimming: 9 bases; junction bases outside the gene matches: 11. CDR1 and CDR2 from the germline V gene are LGHNA and YNFKEQ.